This T cell receptor beta chain was sequenced for a study of T cell responses to AZD1222 COVID-19 vaccine. The CDR3 loop spans 14 amino acids. V gave up 8 bases and J gave up 5 bases; unmatched junction bases: 6. Per germline, CDR1 MNHEY and CDR2 SVGAGI. This table comes from immunoSEQ multiplex PCR, and its TCRdb copy is limited to in-frame clones, with some not included. Seen here are about 85,000 clones, approximately 86% observed once, and the top ten hold about 7.7%. The origin of this receptor is an adult in good health. The rearrangement joins TRBV6-5 to TRBJ2-2; 9 nucleotides agree with TRBD2. The material sequenced was peripheral blood, taken on day 0 of AZD1222 vaccination. This CDR3 reads CASHRTSETGELFF. The DNA for the CDR3 is TGTGCCAGCCATCGGACTAGCGAGACCGGGGAGCTGTTTTTT.